The present T cell receptor beta chain was sequenced within a study of blood T cell repertoires in COVID-19. Study overall: Sources were T cells, B-cell-depleted T cells, or PBMCs; the material itself was cDNA or gDNA.

The V segment lost 6 bases and the J segment 0 bases; nucleotides outside the gene matches: 4. The CDR3 sequence is 15 residues long. Per germline, CDR1 LGHNA and CDR2 YNFKEQ. Study processing details: Researchers report that nucleated cell counts were estimated from reference gene primer amplification. This table comes from immunoSEQ multiplex PCR, and its TCRdb copy is limited to in-frame clones, with some not included. V, J and clone size reflect that table, while D and trimming were determined from the DNA. The sample records around 250,000 clones, about 86% being singletons. V and J are TRBV4-2 and TRBJ2-3, with TRBD2 matching 9 bases. Specimen: peripheral blood. The source of this sequence is a man aged 45 to 65 with active or convalescent COVID-19. The CDR3 spells CASRGAGGSTDTQYF. The CDR3 DNA follows: TGTGCCAGCAGGGGAGCGGGGGGCAGCACAGATACGCAGTATTTT.